The T cell receptor (beta chain) under discussion was sequenced for a study of molecular identifiers for immune sequencing clone quantification. This clonotype was seen repeatedly, ten times or more. TCRdb reprocessed the PCR reads via MiXCR and lists one record per CDR3 protein. The table lists around 89,000 distinct CDR3 sequences, roughly 20% of them singletons. The CDR3 spans 14 residues. CDR1 and CDR2 (germline): MNHEY, SVGEGT. With 4 bases clipped from V and 6 bases from J, the junction kept 5 bases outside the gene matches. The sequencing input was naive CD8+ T cells from blood, with Jurkat cell RNA spiked in. Specified subset: FACS-sorted CD8+CD4-CCR7+CD45RA+ naive T cells. This TCR was sampled from a human donor in good health. Some libraries in this study had Jurkat cell RNA spiked in. This rearrangement joins TRBV6-2 or TRBV6-3 to TRBJ2-3; 9 bases fit TRBD2. This CDR3 is CASSWTSAGDTQYF. DNA of the CDR3: TGTGCCAGCAGTTGGACTAGCGCCGGGGATACGCAGTATTTT.